A selection of T cell receptor beta chains follows, all from one sample in a study of T-cell reconstitution after alpha-beta-depleted transplantation in children. TCRdb redid the calling of the PCR reads with MiXCR, one entry per CDR3 protein. This table holds 250,000 to 350,000 distinct CDR3 sequences, roughly 25% found once. The specimen comprised PBMCs, mostly from graft donor cells, sampled 180 days after TCRalphabeta/CD19-depleted stem cell transplant. These receptors all come from a male patient aged 10-17 years who had a stem cell transplant for acute lymphoblastic leukemia, so the T cells may come from the graft donor. The CDR3 runs from the conserved cysteine through the conserved F or W. Fields, in order: V gene, D gene, clone size, J gene, CDR3 protein, CDR3 DNA. A D gene is named only where the DNA matches it firmly. Some rows mark clone size as missing; the rest say once, few, many or name a class of expanded clone.

TRBV4-1,TRBD2,.,TRBJ2-3,CASSRPGTSADTQYF,TGCGCCAGCAGCCGACCCGGGACTAGCGCAGATACGCAGTATTTT
TRBV6-1,TRBD2,few,TRBJ2-1,CASGKAGVHFGSYNEQFF,TGTGCCAGCGGGAAAGCGGGAGTCCACTTCGGCTCCTACAATGAGCAGTTCTTC
TRBV5-1,.,.,TRBJ2-3,CASSLPQGTSDTQYF,TGCGCCAGCAGCTTGCCCCAGGGGACTTCAGATACGCAGTATTTT
TRBV9,.,.,TRBJ2-1,CASSVGQFWNEQFF,TGTGCCAGCAGCGTAGGACAGTTCTGGAATGAGCAGTTCTTC
TRBV5-8,.,.,TRBJ1-1,CASSLGYPGTEAFF,TGTGCCAGCAGCTTGGGCTACCCGGGGACTGAAGCTTTCTTT
TRBV20-1,.,.,TRBJ2-5,CSAGDLMGETQYF,TGCAGTGCTGGGGACCTGATGGGGGAGACCCAGTACTTC
TRBV27,TRBD2,few,TRBJ2-7,CASSLSLAGDGEQYF,TGTGCCAGCAGTTTATCCCTAGCGGGAGACGGTGAGCAGTACTTC
TRBV18,TRBD1,.,TRBJ2-7,CASSPPPGTGRYEQYF,TGTGCCAGCTCACCGCCTCCCGGGACAGGGCGCTACGAGCAGTACTTC
TRBV5-1,TRBD1,few,TRBJ2-7,CASSLRDRAHEQYF,TGCGCCAGCAGCTTACGGGACAGGGCTCACGAGCAGTACTTC
TRBV20-1,TRBD2,.,TRBJ2-7,CSARGGEYGGRAYEQYF,TGCAGTGCTAGAGGCGGGGAGTATGGCGGGAGAGCCTACGAGCAGTACTTC
TRBV11-2,.,.,TRBJ2-1,CASSPTQRSSYNEQFF,TGTGCCAGCAGTCCCACCCAGCGGTCCTCCTACAATGAGCAGTTCTTC
TRBV5-1,TRBD1,.,TRBJ2-2,CASSFGPGQGRAGELFF,TGCGCCAGCAGCTTTGGCCCGGGACAGGGAAGGGCCGGGGAGCTGTTTTTT
TRBV20-1,TRBD2,few,TRBJ2-5,CSARRREGQETQYF,TGCAGTGCTAGGCGCCGGGAGGGCCAAGAGACCCAGTACTTC
TRBV14,TRBD1,.,TRBJ2-2,CASSHRRGTPNTGELFF,TGTGCCAGCAGCCATCGCAGGGGGACCCCGAACACCGGGGAGCTGTTTTTT
TRBV7-3,TRBD2,.,TRBJ2-1,CASSITSGRGYEQFF,TGTGCCAGCAGCATCACTAGCGGGAGGGGGTATGAGCAGTTCTTC
TRBV7-9,TRBD1,.,TRBJ2-7,CASSSWDRGYEQYF,TGTGCCAGCAGCTCGTGGGACAGGGGTTACGAGCAGTACTTC
TRBV5-1,.,.,TRBJ2-7,CASSLRSSRSSYEQYF,TGCGCCAGCAGCTTGCGGTCTAGCCGATCCTCCTACGAGCAGTACTTC
TRBV3-1,TRBD2,.,TRBJ2-1,CAICLSASGTRSYNEQFF,TGTGCCATCTGTTTATCCGCTAGCGGGACAAGGTCCTACAATGAGCAGTTCTTC
TRBV7-7,TRBD2,few,TRBJ2-2,CASSPILCPSGNTGELFF,TGTGCCAGCAGCCCCATCCTGTGTCCTAGCGGAAACACCGGGGAGCTGTTTTTT
TRBV5-1,.,.,TRBJ2-1,CASFKTRGVEQFF,TGCGCCAGCTTCAAGACTAGGGGGGTTGAGCAGTTCTTC
TRBV11-2,.,.,TRBJ2-6,CASSFRQFSGANVLTF,TGTGCCAGCAGCTTTAGACAGTTCTCTGGGGCCAACGTCCTGACTTTC
TRBV15,.,.,TRBJ2-2,CATQTTPERRTGELFF,TGTGCCACTCAGACGACTCCGGAACGGCGGACCGGGGAGCTGTTTTTT
TRBV5-1,.,few,TRBJ1-4,CASSWGLQRNEKLFF,TGCGCCAGCAGCTGGGGCCTACAGCGCAATGAAAAACTGTTTTTT
TRBV5-5,.,.,TRBJ1-1,CASSLARGGETEAFF,TGTGCCAGCAGCTTGGCGAGGGGGGGTGAGACTGAAGCTTTCTTT
TRBV4-1,TRBD2,.,TRBJ2-1,CASSHNPREAGGTYNEQFF,TGCGCCAGCAGCCACAACCCAAGAGAAGCGGGAGGGACCTACAATGAGCAGTTCTTC
TRBV10-3,.,.,TRBJ2-3,CAISPGDLHTDTQYF,TGTGCCATCAGTCCGGGAGATCTGCATACAGATACGCAGTATTTT
TRBV5-1,TRBD1,few,TRBJ1-3,CASSLGRTGNGNTIYF,TGCGCCAGCAGCTTGGGTCGGACAGGGAACGGAAACACCATATATTTT
TRBV7-6,.,.,TRBJ1-5,CASSLGLPNQPQHF,TGTGCCAGCAGCTTAGGACTGCCCAATCAGCCCCAGCATTTT
TRBV5-1,.,.,TRBJ2-2,CASSYGTVGTGELFF,TGCGCCAGCAGCTACGGGACCGTGGGGACCGGGGAGCTGTTTTTT